The rows below give T cell receptor beta chains drawn from one sample of a study of blood T cell repertoires in COVID-19. Libraries were prepared by immunoSEQ multiplex PCR; TCRdb keeps only in-frame clonotypes and omits some of them. Here the sample spans 140,000 to 150,000 clones, just under 90% being singletons. The source material was peripheral blood. These receptors were taken from a woman in her 50s with active or convalescent COVID-19. Each CDR3 is given with its conserved first and last residue. D genes are given only for firm matches. Expanded clones are given a class, and other clones once, few, many or no size at all.

TRBV9	-	TRBJ1-2	-	TGTGCCAGCAGCGTAGGGATGTCGGCGAGGGGACTTTATGGCTACACCTTC	CASSVGMSARGLYGYTF
TRBV19	-	TRBJ2-1	TRBD2	TGTGCCAGTAGTATCGCGGGACTAGCGTTATACAATGAGCAGTTCTTC	CASSIAGLALYNEQFF
TRBV9	-	TRBJ2-5	TRBD1	TGTGCCAGCAGCGTAGAGGCGGGACAGGGAAGAGAGACCCAGTACTTC	CASSVEAGQGRETQYF
TRBV6-6	-	TRBJ1-1	TRBD1	TGTGCCAGCCCCCGGGACAGGAACACTGAAGCTTTCTTT	CASPRDRNTEAFF
TRBV29-1	few	TRBJ1-1	-	TGCAGCGTCCGCAGGGCCACTGAAGCTTTCTTT	CSVRRATEAFF
TRBV24-1	few	TRBJ2-3	-	TGTGCCACCAGTGATTTGGGGGCAGGGACTTCAGATACGCAGTATTTT	CATSDLGAGTSDTQYF
TRBV6-5	once	TRBJ2-2	-	TGTGCCAGCAGGACACACGCTTTGAACACCGGGGAGCTGTTTTTT	CASRTHALNTGELFF
TRBV30	-	TRBJ2-3	TRBD2	TGTGCCCGGATCAGTAGCGGGGGAGATACGCAGTATTTT	CARISSGGDTQYF
TRBV18	few	TRBJ2-5	-	TGTGCCAGCTCACTTTTATCGGGGTCCCAAGAGACCCAGTACTTC	CASSLLSGSQETQYF
TRBV15	-	TRBJ1-1	TRBD1	TGTGCCACCAGCAGAGATAGACAGGGAAGGGCTTTCTTT	CATSRDRQGRAFF
TRBV6-6	-	TRBJ1-1	-	TGTGCCAGCAGCTCCGGGAACCCCCTGGGGGCTTTCTTT	CASSSGNPLGAFF
TRBV7-3	-	TRBJ2-5	-	TGTGCCAGCAGCTTAGGGCCAGGAGAGACCCAGTACTTC	CASSLGPGETQYF
TRBV7-8	-	TRBJ1-2	-	TGTGCCAGCAGCTCCCGGACAGTCAAGGACTATGGCTACACCTTC	CASSSRTVKDYGYTF
TRBV18	-	TRBJ2-5	TRBD1	TGTGCCAGCTCACCCCGATCGGGACAGGAAGAGACCCAGTACTTC	CASSPRSGQEETQYF
TRBV6-5	once	TRBJ2-3	-	TGTGCCAGCAGTTACTGGGGTAGCGAGACAGATACGCAGTATTTT	CASSYWGSETDTQYF
TRBV6-1	-	TRBJ2-5	-	TGTGCCAGCAGTGACAGTCTCTCGGAGACCCAGTACTTC	CASSDSLSETQYF
TRBV27	-	TRBJ2-2	TRBD2	TGTGCCAGCAGTTTATTTCCCCCTCGGGGGGTAGACACCGGGGAGCTGTTTTTT	CASSLFPPRGVDTGELFF
TRBV27	-	TRBJ1-4	TRBD1	TGTGCCAGCAGTTTAAGGCAGGGGGCTCGGGAAAAACTGTTTTTT	CASSLRQGAREKLFF
TRBV15	-	TRBJ1-1	-	TGTGCCACCAGCAGAGGAGGATTCACTGAAGCTTTCTTT	CATSRGGFTEAFF
TRBV9	-	TRBJ2-1	TRBD2	TGTGCCAGCAGCGTATCAAGCGGGGGGCTACTCAATGAGCAGTTCTTC	CASSVSSGGLLNEQFF
TRBV6-6	-	TRBJ1-1	-	TGTGCCAGCAGTCAGCCACGGGGTGAAGCTTTCTTT	CASSQPRGEAFF
TRBV30	-	TRBJ1-1	TRBD1	TGTGCCTGGAGGAGAGGGGGCACGGAGAACACTGAAGCTTTCTTT	CAWRRGGTENTEAFF
TRBV11-3	-	TRBJ2-1	TRBD1	TGTGCCAGCAGCTTAGGTTCCGGGACAGGGGGCATGGATGAGCAGTTCTTC	CASSLGSGTGGMDEQFF
TRBV6-6	-	TRBJ2-2	TRBD1	TGTGCCAGCAGCAAGGACAGGGGGCATCCCGGGGAGCTGTTTTTT	CASSKDRGHPGELFF
TRBV5-1	-	TRBJ1-1	TRBD1	TGCGCCAGCAGCTTGGCGGGACAGTTTTTGAACACTGAAGCTTTCTTT	CASSLAGQFLNTEAFF
TRBV5-6	-	TRBJ1-2	-	TGTGCCAGCAGCTTGGAGACACAGTATGGCTACACCTTC	CASSLETQYGYTF
TRBV11-2	-	TRBJ2-2	-	TGTGCCAGCAGCTTCGACAGCTTTCCGGACACCGGGGAGCTGTTTTTT	CASSFDSFPDTGELFF
TRBV7-9	-	TRBJ2-7	TRBD2	TGTGCCAGCAGCTCAAATGCGGGACTACAGCTCTACGAGCAGTACTTC	CASSSNAGLQLYEQYF
TRBV19	-	TRBJ1-5	TRBD1	TGTGCCAGTAGTACAGACAGGGGGAGGCCGACCCAGCATTTT	CASSTDRGRPTQHF
TRBV19	-	TRBJ1-5	-	TGTGCCAGTAGTATGGGGCAGAGCAATCAGCCCCAGCATTTT	CASSMGQSNQPQHF
TRBV7-2	-	TRBJ1-1	TRBD1	TGTGCCAGCAGCTTAGTTCAGGGGGCAATCACTGAAGCTTTCTTT	CASSLVQGAITEAFF
TRBV7-2	-	TRBJ2-7	TRBD1	TGTGCCAGCAGCCTATGGACAGGGCACGAGCAGTACTTC	CASSLWTGHEQYF
TRBV7-3	-	TRBJ2-6	-	TGTGCCAGCAGTCCACGCGGCAGTGCAATCTCTGGGGCCAACGTCCTGACTTTC	CASSPRGSAISGANVLTF
TRBV4-3	-	TRBJ2-5	-	TGCGCCAGCAGCCAAGATCTAGCCTACCGAGAGACCCAGTACTTC	CASSQDLAYRETQYF
TRBV9	-	TRBJ1-6	TRBD1	TGTGCCAGCAGCGGGGGACAGGGTAGGAGCTCCTATAATTCACCCCTCCACTTT	CASSGGQGRSSYNSPLHF
TRBV27	-	TRBJ2-7	TRBD2	TGTGCCACCGCCGGGACTAGCGGGGTCTACGAGCAGTACTTC	CATAGTSGVYEQYF
TRBV28	-	TRBJ1-2	TRBD1	TGTGCCAGCACCGACAGGGAAGGTGGCTACACCTTC	CASTDREGGYTF
TRBV28	-	TRBJ1-4	-	TGTGCCAGCAGCCCCTACCCGGGCAGGGGACGCAATGAAAAACTGTTTTTT	CASSPYPGRGRNEKLFF
TRBV27	-	TRBJ1-1	TRBD1	TGTGCCAGCACCCGACAGGGAGGCACTGAAGCTTTCTTT	CASTRQGGTEAFF
TRBV6-5	-	TRBJ1-5	-	TGTGCCAGCAGTTACGGTCAGACCCCCGGGTCGCAGCATTTT	CASSYGQTPGSQHF
TRBV11-2	-	TRBJ1-1	TRBD1	TGTGCCAGCAGCCCCATAGACAGGGTAGAAACTGAAGCTTTCTTT	CASSPIDRVETEAFF
TRBV27	-	TRBJ2-3	TRBD2	TGTGCCAGCAGTCCTGAGCGGGGCTTGCAGTATTTT	CASSPERGLQYF
TRBV19	once	TRBJ1-5	-	TGTGCCAGTAGTATCAATACAGGGCCGGGCGTACAGCCCCAGCATTTT	CASSINTGPGVQPQHF
TRBV28	-	TRBJ1-5	-	TGTGCCAGCAGTTTAGCAGGGAATCAGCCCCAGCATTTT	CASSLAGNQPQHF
TRBV5-6	-	TRBJ1-2	-	TGTGCCAGCAGCTTTTCAGGGTCTAACTATGGCTACACCTTC	CASSFSGSNYGYTF
TRBV4-3	few	TRBJ2-7	TRBD2	TGCGCCAGCAGCCACCTAGCGGGGGAATACGAGCAGTACTTC	CASSHLAGEYEQYF
TRBV6-1	-	TRBJ2-2	-	TGTGCCAGCAGTGACCGGGGTACCACCGGGGAGCTGTTTTTT	CASSDRGTTGELFF
TRBV10-3	-	TRBJ1-5	-	TGTGCCAACCGGGACACCAATCAGCCCCAGCATTTT	CANRDTNQPQHF
TRBV18	-	TRBJ1-4	TRBD1	TGTGCCAGCTCACAGCTGACAGGGGTTGAGGAAAAACTGTTTTTT	CASSQLTGVEEKLFF
TRBV19	-	TRBJ2-7	-	TGTGCCAGTAGTATAGGAGACAACCTCCCCTACGAGCAGTACTTC	CASSIGDNLPYEQYF
TRBV11-3	-	TRBJ2-3	-	TGTGCCAGCAGACTAGACAGCGGGACAGATACGCAGTATTTT	CASRLDSGTDTQYF
TRBV19	-	TRBJ1-2	TRBD1	TGTGCCAGTAGTCCAGGACAGGAGTATGGCTACACCTTC	CASSPGQEYGYTF
TRBV4-1	once	TRBJ2-1	TRBD1	TGCGCCAGCAGCCACGGCACTCTTTCGGGACAGGGACACAATGAGCAGTTCTTC	CASSHGTLSGQGHNEQFF
TRBV6-5	-	TRBJ2-7	TRBD1	TGTGCCAGCAGTCTTCGACAGGGGTCCTACGAGCAGTACTTC	CASSLRQGSYEQYF